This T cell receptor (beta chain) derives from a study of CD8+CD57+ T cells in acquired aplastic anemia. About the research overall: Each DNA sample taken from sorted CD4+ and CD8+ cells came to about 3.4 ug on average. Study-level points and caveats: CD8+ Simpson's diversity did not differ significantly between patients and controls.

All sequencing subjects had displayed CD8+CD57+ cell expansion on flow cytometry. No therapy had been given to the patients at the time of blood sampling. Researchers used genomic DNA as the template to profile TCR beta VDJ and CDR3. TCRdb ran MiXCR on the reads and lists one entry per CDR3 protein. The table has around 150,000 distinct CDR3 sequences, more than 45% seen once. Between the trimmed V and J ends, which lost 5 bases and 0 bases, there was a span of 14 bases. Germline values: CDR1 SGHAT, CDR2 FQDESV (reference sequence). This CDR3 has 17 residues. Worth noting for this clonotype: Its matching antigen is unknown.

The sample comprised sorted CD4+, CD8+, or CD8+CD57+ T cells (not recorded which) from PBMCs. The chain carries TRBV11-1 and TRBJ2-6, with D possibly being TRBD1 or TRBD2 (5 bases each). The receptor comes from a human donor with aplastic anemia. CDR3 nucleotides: TGTGCCAGCAGCCGTCGGGACGGAGACTCTGGGGCCAACGTCCTGACTTTC. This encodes CASSRRDGDSGANVLTF.